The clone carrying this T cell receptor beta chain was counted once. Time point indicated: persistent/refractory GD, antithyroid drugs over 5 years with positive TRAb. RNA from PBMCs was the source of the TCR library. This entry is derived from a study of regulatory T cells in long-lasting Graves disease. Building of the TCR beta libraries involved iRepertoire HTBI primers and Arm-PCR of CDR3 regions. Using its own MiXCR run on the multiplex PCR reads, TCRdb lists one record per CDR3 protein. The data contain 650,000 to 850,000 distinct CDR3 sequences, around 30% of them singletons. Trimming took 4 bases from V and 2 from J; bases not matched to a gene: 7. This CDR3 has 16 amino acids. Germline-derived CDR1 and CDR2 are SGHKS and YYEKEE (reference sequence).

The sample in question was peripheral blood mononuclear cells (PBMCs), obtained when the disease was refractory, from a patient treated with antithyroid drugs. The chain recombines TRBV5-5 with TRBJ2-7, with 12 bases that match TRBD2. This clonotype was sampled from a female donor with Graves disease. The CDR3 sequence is CASSSRLAGGPYEQYF. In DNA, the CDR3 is TGTGCCAGCAGCAGCCGGCTAGCGGGAGGGCCCTACGAGCAGTACTTC.